The sequence of this T cell receptor (beta chain) was determined in a study of T-cell memory formation after mild COVID-19. General observations from the study: Clones contracting over day 15 to 85 were CD4/CD8 balanced, with later expanders leaning CD4+. CD4+ contracting clones were found mainly in CM and EM, and CD8+ ones in EMRA.

This clonotype was observed a few times. No antigen is known for it. V shed 0 bases and J shed 2 bases, with 18 bases lying between them. This CDR3 spans 18 amino acids. Germline CDR1 KGHSH, CDR2 LQKENI. 5'RACE with constant-segment primers built TCRalpha and TCRbeta cDNA libraries with UMIs. TCRdb passed the 5' RACE reads through MiXCR, listing each CDR3 protein once. The sample carries about 430,000 distinct CDR3 sequences, roughly 24% recorded once. The chain couples TRBV18 to TRBJ2-3; no definite D call. The clonotype originates from an adult woman who had mild COVID-19 (a few samples of this study predate the infection). Cell type and time point are not known. Input material: PBMCs or a T cell subset sorted from them (not recorded which). The CDR3 coding sequence is TGTGCCAGCTCACCACCCCCGCTCGGGCCTAAGCTCACAGATACGCAGTATTTT. Its protein product is CASSPPPLGPKLTDTQYF.